Listed here are 28 T cell receptor beta chains from one sample, sequenced in a study of breast tumors, draining lymph nodes, adjacent tissues. Samples came from axillary lymph nodes draining the breast cancer. One entry per CDR3 protein, called by TCRdb with MiXCR from the multiplex PCR reads. The sample has hundreds of thousands of distinct CDR3 sequences, about 30% seen once. The sequencing input was axillary lymph node tissue. These TCRs come from a female donor with breast cancer. Some clones in this sample may be carry-over from other donors' samples.

This clonotype was recorded at least ten times. The rearrangement uses TRBV6-6 and TRBJ2-7; D may match TRBD1 or TRBD2 (5 bases each). This CDR3 is 14 amino acids long. The germline V and J ends were trimmed by 6 bases and 5 bases, with 17 bases remaining between them. The germline V gene encodes CDR1 MNHNY and CDR2 SVGAGI (reference sequence). The CDR3 DNA is TGTGCCAGCAGCCGCTACGGGACGGCCGACGAGCAGTACTTC. Translation gives CASSRYGTADEQYF.

This clonotype has at least ten counts. This rearrangement joins TRBV29-1 to TRBJ2-2, with D perhaps assigned TRBD1 or TRBD2 (5 bases each). Between the trimmed V and J ends, which lost 5 bases and 5 bases, there was a span of 12 bases. This CDR3 contains 13 residues. Germline V gene lookup returns CDR1 SQVTM and CDR2 ANQGSEA. This CDR3 reads CSVWGLGTGELFF. The CDR3 coding sequence is TGCAGCGTTTGGGGGTTGGGGACCGGGGAGCTGTTTTTT.

This clonotype was counted ten times or more. The CDR3 reads CASSFQESDTQYF. CDR3 nucleotide sequence: TGTGCCAGCAGTTTTCAGGAGTCAGATACGCAGTATTTT. The chain uses TRBV12-3 or TRBV12-4 and TRBJ2-3; D unclear. The V end lost 3 bases, the J end lost 4 bases, and 8 bases lay between the germline ends. The CDR3 is 13 residues long.

This clonotype was found once. Since no conserved phenylalanine or tryptophan closes the CDR3, a read error is the likely cause. The chain has TRBV2 and TRBJ1-2; D unresolved. V was trimmed by 11 bases and J by 5 bases, leaving 18 bases between them. CDR1 SNHLY and CDR2 FYNNEI come from the germline V gene. The CDR3 loop spans 13 amino acids. Here the CDR3 reads CAGTAEAYYGYTL. The CDR3 DNA follows: TGTGCCGGCACGGCGGAGGCATATTATGGCTACACCCTC.

This clonotype was counted many times. The chain combines TRBV20-1 with TRBJ1-4; 9 nucleotides match TRBD1. The CDR3 totals 15 residues. Germline V gene lookup returns CDR1 DFQATT and CDR2 SNEGSKA (reference sequence). V shed 0 bases and J 9 bases; nucleotides not matched to a gene: 8. CDR3 region: CSARDTTGGSKKLFF. CDR3 DNA sequence: TGCAGTGCTAGAGATACGACAGGGGGATCGAAAAAACTGTTTTTT.

This clonotype has ten or more counts. The chain has TRBV27 and TRBJ2-7; 8 nucleotides align to TRBD1. Trimming removed 4 bases from V and 2 bases from J; junction bases left unmatched: 4. Germline-derived CDR1 and CDR2 are MNHEY and SMNVEV (reference sequence). The CDR3 consists of 14 residues. The CDR3 nucleotides are TGTGCCAGCAGTTACGGGACAGGTCCCTACGAGCAGTACTTC. Residues: CASSYGTGPYEQYF.

The V gene is TRBV20-1, the J gene TRBJ2-7; TRBD1 or TRBD2 may be the D gene (5 bases each). The V end was cut by 1 base, the J end by 0 bases, with 13 bases between. In germline, CDR1 is DFQATT, CDR2 SNEGSKA (reference sequence). The length of the CDR3 is 15 residues. The CDR3: CSARVGTESSYEQYF. CDR3 nucleotides: TGCAGTGCTAGAGTTGGGACCGAAAGCTCCTACGAGCAGTACTTC.

This clonotype has just a few counts. A much larger clone sits a single nucleotide away, making a read error possible. The CDR3 reads CASSFGGGPNQPQHF. DNA for the CDR3: TGTGCCAGCAGTTTCGGTGGGGGGCCCAATCAGCCCCAGCATTTT. This chain uses TRBV12-3 or TRBV12-4 with TRBJ1-5; D possibly corresponds to TRBD1 (6 bases). V was cut by 3 bases and J by 3 bases, with 12 bases left in between. This CDR3 is 15 amino acids long.

This clonotype was counted at least ten times. A read error may be the cause here, since a much bigger clone is one base away. V is TRBV12-3 or TRBV12-4 and J is TRBJ2-5, with no clear D. This CDR3 is 12 amino acids long. The DNA for the CDR3 is TGTGCCAGCAGTTTATACGAAGAGACCCGGTACTTC. Translated, it gives CASSLYEETRYF.

This clonotype showed up many times. J is TRBJ2-1 and V is TRBV5-5; TRBD2 matches at 8 bases. Germline trimming cut 5 bases from V and 4 bases from J; bases unmatched to any gene: 8. The V gene's germline CDR1 is SGHKS and CDR2 YYEKEE (reference sequence). The length of the CDR3 is 15 residues. In nucleotides, the CDR3 is TGTGCCAGCAGATTAAGCGGGAGAGAGTACAATGAGCAGTTCTTC. Protein sequence: CASRLSGREYNEQFF.

The chain is built from TRBV24-1 and TRBJ2-6; TRBD1 aligns across 10 bases. The germline gives CDR1 KGHDR, CDR2 SFDVKD. The CDR3 is 19 residues long. After removal of 0 bases from V and 2 bases from J, the junction contained 6 bases not matched to a gene. This CDR3 is CATSDLRTGGRAGANVLTF. The CDR3 nucleotides read TGTGCCACCAGTGATTTGCGGACAGGGGGACGGGCTGGGGCCAACGTCCTGACTTTC.

This clonotype was detected only a few times. V usage is TRBV20-1 and J usage is TRBJ2-1, with TRBD1 as a possible D gene (6 bases). The V gene's germline CDR1 is DFQATT and CDR2 SNEGSKA (reference sequence). The CDR3 is made up of 14 amino acids. The germline V and J ends were trimmed by 4 bases and 11 bases, with 21 bases remaining between them. DNA for the CDR3: TGCAGTGCTATTCGCTTGGGGGCCCACCCCAAGCAGTTCTTC. It specifies CSAIRLGAHPKQFF.

A word on this clonotype: The DNA is omitted, as the CDR3 cannot be located on it reliably, and the CDR3 follows TCRdb's listing. The CDR3 spells CASSWTYEQYFGELFF. The rearrangement joins TRBV6-6 to TRBJ2-2. The CDR3 spans 16 amino acids, including both terminal residues. Germline V gives CDR1 MNHNY, CDR2 SVGAGI (reference sequence).

This clonotype was counted between two and nine times. The V and J genes are TRBV27 and TRBJ1-5; D perhaps matches TRBD1 (6 bases). Germline CDR1 reads MNHEY; CDR2 reads SMNVEV (reference sequence). The CDR3 has 15 residues. V lost 3 bases, J lost 3 bases, and 12 bases lay in between. CDR3 in DNA: TGTGCCAGCAGTTTTGCAGGGGCCACCAATCAGCCCCAGCATTTT. Amino acid sequence: CASSFAGATNQPQHF.

In this sample, this clonotype turned up many times. The CDR3 sequence: CASSLSAAASYEQYF. The CDR3 DNA reads TGTGCCAGCAGTTTATCGGCAGCCGCCTCCTACGAGCAGTACTTC. The chain recombines TRBV12-3 or TRBV12-4 with TRBJ2-7; D unresolved. Trimming left V 2 bases short and J 0 bases short, with 11 bases between. The CDR3 has 15 residues.

Details on this clonotype: The conserved closing phenylalanine or tryptophan is absent in this CDR3, likely reflecting a read error. Because the CDR3's place on the DNA is in doubt, the DNA is left out and the CDR3 is given as listed by TCRdb. The chain carries TRBV30 and TRBJ1-6; the table's TRBD1 call for D was not verified on the DNA. The CDR3 is made up of 12 amino acids, end residues included. CDR1 is GTSNPN, CDR2 SVGIG, per germline (reference sequence). The CDR3 loop is CAWSKGAFTPPL.

The chain recombines TRBV20-1 with TRBJ2-5; D may be TRBD1 or TRBD2 (6 bases each). Trimming took 6 bases from V and 0 from J, leaving 17 bases between them. Per germline, CDR1 DFQATT and CDR2 SNEGSKA (reference sequence). The CDR3 has 15 amino acids. CDR3 amino acids: CSAGLGGRDQETQYF. The CDR3 nucleotides are TGCAGTGCGGGGCTCGGGGGCCGTGACCAAGAGACCCAGTACTTC.

This clonotype was seen ten or more times. The rearrangement joins TRBV11-2 to TRBJ2-1; 12 bases map to TRBD2. V dropped 4 bases and J dropped 8; count of bases not matched to a gene: 9. This CDR3 is 16 amino acids long. The germline CDR1 and CDR2 sequences are SGHAT and FQNNGV. CDR3 residues: CASSWTSGARGDEQFF. DNA for the CDR3: TGTGCCAGCAGCTGGACTAGCGGGGCTCGGGGGGATGAGCAGTTCTTC.

This clonotype showed up many times. The V and J genes are TRBV11-3 and TRBJ1-4; TRBD1 agrees at 8 bases. The CDR3 is 14 amino acids. The germline V gene encodes CDR1 SGHNT and CDR2 YENEEA. The V gene end was trimmed by 5 bases and the J gene end by 5 bases; junction bases not matched to a gene: 4. Here the CDR3 DNA reads TGTGCCAGCAGCCTGGGACAGGTCAATGAAAAACTGTTTTTT. This gives the protein CASSLGQVNEKLFF.

In regard to this clonotype: A much larger clone differs by one base, so this may be a read error. CDR3 amino acids: CASSQDESGPAGDNEQFF. The CDR3 DNA is TGCGCCAGCAGCCAAGATGAATCCGGACCAGCGGGAGACAATGAGCAGTTCTTC. The chain joins TRBV4-3 to TRBJ2-1, with TRBD2 identical over 8 bases. Germline V gene lookup returns CDR1 LGHNA and CDR2 YSLEER. The CDR3 totals 18 residues. V was clipped by 0 bases and J by 5 bases; unmatched bases: 12.

This clonotype was found many times. The J gene is TRBJ1-3, the V gene TRBV9; D not resolved. V was pared by 4 bases and J by 0 bases, with 8 bases between. This CDR3 comprises 14 residues. Germline loops: CDR1 SGDLS, CDR2 YYNGEE. The CDR3 DNA sequence: TGTGCCAGCAGCAAGACATCCTCTGGAAACACCATATATTTT. It translates to CASSKTSSGNTIYF.

This chain joins TRBV10-3 and TRBJ1-3; TRBD1 agrees at 11 bases. The CDR3 is made up of 16 amino acids. The V gene end was trimmed by 6 bases and the J gene end by 0 bases; junction bases not matched to a gene: 4. From germline, CDR1 is ENHRY and CDR2 SYGVKD. CDR3 nucleotide sequence: TGTGCCATCAGCGACGGGACAGGGGGCTCTGGAAACACCATATATTTT. It encodes CAISDGTGGSGNTIYF.

Notes on this clonotype: The junction departs from germline at one end; a sequencing error may be responsible. The chain employs TRBV7-2 and TRBJ2-2, with 8 nucleotides matching TRBD1. The CDR3 spans 14 residues. Germline CDR1 is SGHTA and CDR2 is FQGNSA. The chain's CDR3 is CASSLQGARGELLF. DNA for the CDR3: TGTGCCAGCAGTTTGCAGGGGGCGAGGGGGGAGCTGCTTTTT.

This clonotype was observed a handful of times. The chain uses TRBV6-1 and TRBJ2-7; D remains unclear. V dropped 3 bases and J dropped 0 bases, with 12 bases sitting between them. Germline CDR1 MNHNS, CDR2 SASEGT. This CDR3 is built from 15 residues. In nucleotides, the CDR3 is TGTGCCAGCAGTGACCCCGCGCCCAGCTCCTACGAGCAGTACTTC. Translation gives CASSDPAPSSYEQYF.

The chain uses TRBV20-1 and TRBJ2-7, with TRBD2 matching over 15 bases. The better agreement between TRBJ2-5 and the DNA end casts doubt on the J call. Germline CDR1 reads DFQATT; CDR2 reads SNEGSKA (reference sequence). The CDR3 length is 16 residues. The CDR3 DNA reads TGCAGTGCTCGGACTAGCGGGGGGGAGGACCAAGAGACCCAGTACTTC. It is translated as CSARTSGGEDQETQYF.

This clonotype was counted many times. The rearrangement links TRBV7-3 to TRBJ1-6; 9 nucleotides agree with TRBD1. Germline CDR1 and CDR2: SGHTA and FQGTGA. This CDR3 has 17 amino acids. The ends lost 5 bases at V and 7 bases at J; junction bases unmatched: 12. CDR3 loop: CASSATGTGMGNSPLHF. The CDR3 DNA reads as TGTGCCAGCAGCGCAACCGGGACAGGGATGGGAAATTCACCCCTCCACTTT. Combining the CDR3 with reference TRBV7-3 and TRBJ1-6 gives the whole variable domain GAGVSQTPSNKVTEKGKYVELRCDPISGHTALYWYRQSLGQGPEFLIYFQGTGAADDSGLPNDRFFAVRPEGSVSTLKIQRTERGDSAVYLCASSATGTGMGNSPLHFGNGTRLTVT.

This clonotype was detected many times. The chain recombines TRBV29-1 with TRBJ2-3; TRBD1 is a possible D gene (6 bases). The CDR3 covers 14 residues. Germline V lookup: CDR1 SQVTM, CDR2 ANQGSEA. Between the trimmed V and J ends, which lost 4 bases and 6 bases, there was a span of 17 bases. The CDR3 sequence: CSVAGGEGSDTQYF. Here the CDR3 DNA reads TGCAGCGTTGCTGGGGGCGAAGGATCGGATACGCAGTATTTT.

Ten or more counts support this clonotype. V usage is TRBV30 and J usage is TRBJ2-3; 14 bases are shared with TRBD2. The CDR3 contains 16 residues. Germline values: CDR1 GTSNPN, CDR2 SVGIG (reference sequence). V trimming: 1 base; J trimming: 5 bases; junction bases outside the gene matches: 5. CDR3 DNA: TGTGCCTGGAGTGCCTTGACTAGCGGGAGGGGAGATACGCAGTATTTT. Residues: CAWSALTSGRGDTQYF.